This TCR beta chain is from a study of beta chain features in type 1 diabetes. Overall study: No patient-donor differences in age, gender, total cells or subset yield. Study-wide results and caveats: When Type 1 diabetes patients were examined, their TCRB CDR3s proved moderately but significantly shorter in all four CD4+ subsets. Possible PCR preference for shorter templates applied equally to patients and controls. Among patients, naive, central memory and Treg TCRB repertoires appeared more similar than among healthy donors. Here, the possible influence of HLA type (on TCRB rearrangement) remained unresolved.

As regards this clone: Antigen unknown.

Expressed TCRB transcripts were sequenced, since all the RNA that had been isolated was reverse transcribed. Measured with immunoSEQ multiplex PCR; TCRdb has only the in-frame clones, and not every one. Altogether more than 250,000 clones are present, approximately 15% being singletons, with the ten largest covering approximately 0.015%. Sequencing used naive CD4+ T cells from blood. This receptor was identified in a man aged 18 to 29 with type 1 diabetes.

CDR3 nucleotides: TGTGCCAGCAGCTTAGGACCAGACAGCCCCCTCTATGGCTACACCTTC. It encodes CASSLGPDSPLYGYTF. The rearrangement links TRBV7-2 to TRBJ1-2; D is possibly TRBD1 (5 bases). Germline assignment: CDR1 SGHTA and CDR2 FQGNSA. The CDR3 covers 16 residues. V was clipped by 1 base and J by 4 bases, with 16 bases between them.